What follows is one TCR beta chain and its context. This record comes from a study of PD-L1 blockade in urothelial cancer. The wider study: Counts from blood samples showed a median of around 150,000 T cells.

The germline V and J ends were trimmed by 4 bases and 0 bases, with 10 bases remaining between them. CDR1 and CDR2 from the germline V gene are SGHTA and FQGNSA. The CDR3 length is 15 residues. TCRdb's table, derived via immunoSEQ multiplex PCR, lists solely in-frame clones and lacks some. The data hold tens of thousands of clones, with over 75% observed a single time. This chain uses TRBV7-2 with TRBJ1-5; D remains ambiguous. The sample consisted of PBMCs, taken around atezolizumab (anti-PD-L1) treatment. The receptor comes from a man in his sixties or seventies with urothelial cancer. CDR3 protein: CASSSGRHSNQPQHF. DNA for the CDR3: TGTGCCAGCAGCTCCGGCAGGCATAGCAATCAGCCCCAGCATTTT. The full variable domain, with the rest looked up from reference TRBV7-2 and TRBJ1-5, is GAGVSQSPSNKVTEKGKDVELRCDPISGHTALYWYRQSLGQGLEFLIYFQGNSAPDKSGLPSDRFSAERTGGSVSTLTIQRTQQEDSAVYLCASSSGRHSNQPQHFGDGTRLSIL.